This TCR beta chain emerged from a study of T cells in Graves' hyperthyroidism and ophthalmopathy. TCR beta CDR3 sequences were amplified from RNA transcripts. When the TCR CDR3 underwent first-round RT-PCR, the HTBI primer set was used. TCRdb itself ran the multiplex PCR reads through MiXCR, one entry per CDR3 protein. The sample has hundreds of thousands of distinct CDR3 sequences, 40% to 55% seen once. Deletions cut 8 bases from V and 3 bases from J, with 11 bases between. The CDR3 has 13 residues. Germline V gene lookup returns CDR1 MGHDK and CDR2 SYGVNS. This clonotype was seen many times. The receptor was derived from a woman under 30 with Graves' hyperthyroidism. Input material: peripheral blood or thyroid tissue (not recorded which). This chain links TRBV25-1 with TRBJ1-5; maybe TRBD1 (5 bases). CDR3 sequence (DNA): TGTGCCAGCGCACGGGGGGACAATCAGCCCCAGCATTTT. Protein: CASARGDNQPQHF. The full variable domain, in which reference TRBV25-1 and TRBJ1-5 provide the parts outside the CDR3, is EADIYQTPRYLVIGTGKKITLECSQTMGHDKMYWYQQDPGMELHLIHYSYGVNSTEKGDLSSESTVSRIRTEHFPLTLESARPSHTSQYLCASARGDNQPQHFGDGTRLSIL.